This is a list of T cell receptor beta chains from one sample in a study of cytomegalovirus exposure and HLA in healthy donors. The table came from immunoSEQ multiplex PCR; TCRdb's copy has only in-frame clones and leaves some out. The sample records roughly 84,000 clones, approximately 79% being singletons. Material: PBMCs. The receptors were gathered from a human donor in good health. CDR3s include the opening cysteine and the closing phenylalanine or tryptophan. Fields, in order: J gene, clone size, V gene, D gene, CDR3 protein, CDR3 DNA. D genes are given only for firm matches. Clone size is not always given. Where it is, it says once, few, many or a class for expanded clones.

>TRBJ2-7|.|TRBV16|.
CASSLTGYEQYF
TGTGCCAGCAGCCTAACAGGGTACGAGCAGTACTTC
>TRBJ1-2|.|TRBV5-4|.
CASSAGRTSLINYGYTF
TGTGCCAGCAGCGCGGGACGGACTTCCCTAATTAACTATGGCTACACCTTC
>TRBJ1-4|.|TRBV5-1|.
CASRPRGEGDEKLFF
TGCGCCAGCAGACCTCGTGGGGAAGGGGATGAAAAACTGTTTTTT
>TRBJ2-3|once|TRBV4-2|.
CASSQDGGVTLTDTQYF
TGTGCCAGCAGCCAAGATGGCGGGGTCACCCTCACAGATACGCAGTATTTT
>TRBJ2-4|.|TRBV6-6|TRBD2
CASSYRTSGAKNIQYF
TGTGCCAGCAGTTACCGGACTAGCGGAGCCAAAAACATTCAGTACTTC
>TRBJ1-2|.|TRBV7-9|TRBD1
CASSIGQGNYGYTF
TGTGCCAGCAGCATTGGACAGGGAAACTATGGCTACACCTTC
>TRBJ1-2|.|TRBV19|.
CASSTGYNYGYTF
TGTGCCAGTAGTACGGGTTATAACTATGGCTACACCTTC
>TRBJ1-1|once|TRBV11-2|.
CASSLEMGRRNTEAFF
TGTGCTAGCAGCTTAGAAATGGGCAGAAGGAACACTGAAGCTTTCTTT
>TRBJ2-7|few|TRBV6-6|.
CASSLDTWEQYF
TGTGCCAGCAGCCTGGACACATGGGAGCAGTACTTC
>TRBJ2-5|.|TRBV5-6|TRBD2
CASSLRTSGRQETQYF
TGTGCCAGCAGCTTGAGGACTAGCGGGAGACAAGAGACCCAGTACTTC
>TRBJ1-2|.|TRBV5-4|.
CASSFERNYGYTF
TGTGCCAGCAGCTTCGAGAGAAACTATGGCTACACCTTC
>TRBJ2-7|.|TRBV19|TRBD1
CASSMDRDYEQYF
TGTGCCAGTAGTATGGACAGGGACTACGAGCAGTACTTC
>TRBJ1-3|.|TRBV5-1|TRBD1
CASSSRQGRSGNTIYF
TGCGCCAGCAGCTCCCGACAGGGGCGCTCTGGAAACACCATATATTTT
>TRBJ1-1|.|TRBV7-9|TRBD1
CASSKGGDRGEAFF
TGTGCCAGCAGCAAAGGGGGGGACAGGGGGGAAGCTTTCTTT
>TRBJ1-2|few|TRBV18|TRBD1
CASSPEGQGTGYTF
TGTGCCAGCTCACCAGAGGGACAGGGTACTGGCTACACCTTC
>TRBJ2-1|.|TRBV18|.
CASSPRLTRRDEQFF
TGTGCCAGCTCACCACGACTAACCCGTCGCGATGAGCAGTTCTTC
>TRBJ1-2|.|TRBV25-1|.
CASSGVISNYGYPF
TGTGCCAGCAGTGGGGTTATCAGTAACTATGGCTACCCCTTC
>TRBJ2-5|.|TRBV18|.
CASSPTDFQETQYF
TGTGCCAGCTCACCGACAGACTTCCAAGAGACCCAGTACTTC
>TRBJ1-1|once|TRBV7-9|.
CASSLVPNSVEAFF
TGTGCCAGCAGCTTAGTGCCCAACTCGGTCGAAGCTTTCTTT
>TRBJ1-6|.|TRBV19|TRBD1
CASSPPGQGSSPLHF
TGTGCCAGTAGCCCGCCGGGACAGGGGTCATCGCCCCTCCACTTT
>TRBJ1-4|once|TRBV5-1|TRBD1
CASSLSGQTNEKLFF
TGCGCCAGCAGCCTTTCGGGACAGACTAATGAAAAACTGTTTTTT
>TRBJ1-5|.|TRBV2|.
CASRTTWGVGNQPQHF
TGTGCCAGCAGGACGACTTGGGGGGTGGGGAATCAGCCCCAGCATTTT
>TRBJ2-1|.|TRBV5-1|.
CASSFGGDNEQFF
TGCGCCAGCAGCTTCGGGGGAGACAATGAGCAGTTCTTC
>TRBJ2-7|.|TRBV7-9|.
CASSLYGGQSSYEQYF
TGTGCCAGCAGCTTATACGGGGGGCAGAGCTCCTACGAGCAGTACTTC
>TRBJ2-7|.|TRBV29-1|.
CSVSAGPYEQYF
TGCAGCGTTAGTGCGGGTCCCTACGAGCAGTACTTC
>TRBJ1-1|.|TRBV30|.
CAWTRGYTEAFF
TGTGCCTGGACCAGGGGTTACACTGAAGCTTTCTTT
>TRBJ2-3|.|TRBV6-1|.
CASLGVSDTQYF
TGTGCCAGTCTAGGGGTTTCAGATACGCAGTATTTT
>TRBJ1-5|.|TRBV18|.
CASSPQGGEPQHF
TGTGCCAGCTCACCCCAGGGAGGGGAGCCCCAGCATTTT
>TRBJ1-2|.|TRBV4-1|TRBD1
CASSQVGQGHYGYTF
TGCGCCAGCAGCCAGGTTGGACAGGGTCACTATGGCTACACCTTC